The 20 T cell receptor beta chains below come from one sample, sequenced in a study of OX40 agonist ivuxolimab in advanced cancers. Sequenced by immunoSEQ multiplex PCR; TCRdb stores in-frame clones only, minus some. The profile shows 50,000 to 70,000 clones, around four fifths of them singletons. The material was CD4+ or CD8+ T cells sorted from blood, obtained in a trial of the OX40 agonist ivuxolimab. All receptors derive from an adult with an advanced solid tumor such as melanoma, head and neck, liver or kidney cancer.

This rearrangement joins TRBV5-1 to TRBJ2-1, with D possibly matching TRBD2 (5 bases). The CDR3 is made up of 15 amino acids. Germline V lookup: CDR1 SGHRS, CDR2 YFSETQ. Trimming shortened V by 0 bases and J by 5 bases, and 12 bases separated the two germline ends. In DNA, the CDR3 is TGCGCCAGCAGCTTGGCGGGATTGGGTAACAATGAGCAGTTCTTC. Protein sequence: CASSLAGLGNNEQFF.

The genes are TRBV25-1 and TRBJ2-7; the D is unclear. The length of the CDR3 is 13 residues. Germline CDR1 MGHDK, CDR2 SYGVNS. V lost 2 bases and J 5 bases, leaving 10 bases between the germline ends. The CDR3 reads CASSEGTRNEQYF. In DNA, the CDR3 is TGTGCCAGCAGTGAAGGAACCAGGAACGAGCAGTACTTC.

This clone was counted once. Here the CDR3 reads CASSQGFSAQYF. The CDR3 nucleotides read TGCGCCAGCAGCCAAGGGTTCAGCGCGCAGTATTTT. This chain links TRBV4-3 with TRBJ2-3; D remains unclear. V was cut by 1 base and J by 10 bases, with 9 bases left in between. The CDR3 loop spans 12 amino acids. Germline V gene lookup returns CDR1 LGHNA and CDR2 YSLEER.

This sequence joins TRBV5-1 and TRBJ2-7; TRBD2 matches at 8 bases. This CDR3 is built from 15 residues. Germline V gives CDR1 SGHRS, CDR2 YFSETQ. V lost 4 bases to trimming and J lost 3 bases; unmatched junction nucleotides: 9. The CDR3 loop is CASSENSGAIYEQYF. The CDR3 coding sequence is TGCGCCAGCAGCGAAAATAGCGGGGCTATCTACGAGCAGTACTTC.

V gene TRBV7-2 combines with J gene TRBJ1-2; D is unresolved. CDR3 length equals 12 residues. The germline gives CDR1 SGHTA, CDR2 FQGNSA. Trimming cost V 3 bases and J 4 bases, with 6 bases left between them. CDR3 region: CASSLGFYGYTF. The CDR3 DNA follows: TGTGCCAGCAGCTTGGGTTTCTATGGCTACACCTTC.

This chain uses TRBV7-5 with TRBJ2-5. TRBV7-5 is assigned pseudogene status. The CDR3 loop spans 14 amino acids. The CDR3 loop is CVRSLSEGQETQYF. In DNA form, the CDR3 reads TGTGTCAGAAGCTTAAGTGAAGGACAAGAGACCCAGTACTTC.

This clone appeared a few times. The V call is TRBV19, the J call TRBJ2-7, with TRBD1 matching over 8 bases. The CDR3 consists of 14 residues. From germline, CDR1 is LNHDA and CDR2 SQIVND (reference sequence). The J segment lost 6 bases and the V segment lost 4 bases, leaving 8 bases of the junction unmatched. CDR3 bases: TGTGCCAGTAGTAGGGCGGGCAGGGGGCCCGAGCAGTACTTC. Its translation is CASSRAGRGPEQYF.

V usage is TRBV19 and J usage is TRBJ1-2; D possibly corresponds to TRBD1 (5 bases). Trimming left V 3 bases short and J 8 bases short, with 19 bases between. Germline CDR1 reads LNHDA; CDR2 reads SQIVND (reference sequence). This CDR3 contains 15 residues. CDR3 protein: CASSITSGGVDGYTF. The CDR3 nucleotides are TGTGCCAGTAGTATTACCAGTGGGGGGGTAGACGGCTACACCTTC.

The CDR3 loop is CASRLLGSNTGELFF. Here the CDR3 DNA reads TGTGCCAGCAGGCTCCTTGGATCGAACACCGGGGAGCTGTTTTTT. The chain is built from TRBV6-5 and TRBJ2-2; D uncertain. The CDR3 has 15 amino acids. Germline V gives CDR1 MNHEY, CDR2 SVGAGI. Trimming took off 6 bases at V and 0 bases at J, with 11 bases between the two ends.

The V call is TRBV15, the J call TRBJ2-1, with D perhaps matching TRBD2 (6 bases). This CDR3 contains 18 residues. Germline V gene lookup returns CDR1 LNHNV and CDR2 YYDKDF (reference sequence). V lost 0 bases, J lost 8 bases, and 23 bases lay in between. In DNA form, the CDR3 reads TGTGCCACCAGCAGAGATTGGGGGGTCGAGGGCATTAGGGATGAGCAGTTCTTC. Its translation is CATSRDWGVEGIRDEQFF.

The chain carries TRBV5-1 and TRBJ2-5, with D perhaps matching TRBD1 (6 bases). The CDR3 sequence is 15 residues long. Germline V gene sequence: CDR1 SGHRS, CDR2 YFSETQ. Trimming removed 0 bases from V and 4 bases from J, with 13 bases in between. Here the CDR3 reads CASSLAGGGGETQYF. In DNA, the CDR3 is TGCGCCAGCAGCTTGGCTGGGGGCGGAGGAGAGACCCAGTACTTC.

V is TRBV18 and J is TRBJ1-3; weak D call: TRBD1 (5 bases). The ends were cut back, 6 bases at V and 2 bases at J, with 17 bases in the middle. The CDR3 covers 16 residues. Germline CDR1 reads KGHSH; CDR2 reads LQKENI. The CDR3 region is CASSPGTPVTGNTIYF. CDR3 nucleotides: TGTGCCAGCTCGCCCGGGACCCCAGTCACTGGAAACACCATATATTTT.

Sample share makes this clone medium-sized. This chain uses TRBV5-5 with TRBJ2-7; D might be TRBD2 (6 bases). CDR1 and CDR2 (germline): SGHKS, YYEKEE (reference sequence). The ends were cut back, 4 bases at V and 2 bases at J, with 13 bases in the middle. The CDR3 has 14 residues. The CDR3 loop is CASSAGPSAYEQYF. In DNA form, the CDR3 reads TGTGCCAGCAGCGCGGGACCTTCGGCCTACGAGCAGTACTTC.

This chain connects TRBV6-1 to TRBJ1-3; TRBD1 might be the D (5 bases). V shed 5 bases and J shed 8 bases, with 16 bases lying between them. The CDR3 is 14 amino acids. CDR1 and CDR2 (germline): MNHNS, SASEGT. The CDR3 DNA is TGTGCCAGCAGTCGCGAGGGGTCCGATTACACCATATATTTT. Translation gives CASSREGSDYTIYF.

The CDR3 region is CASSYLGRTGKGYTF. Here the CDR3 DNA reads TGTGCCAGCAGTTACCTCGGCCGGACAGGGAAAGGCTACACCTTC. This rearrangement joins TRBV6-5 to TRBJ1-2; TRBD1 matches at 8 bases. The CDR3 contains 15 residues. V lost 2 bases and J lost 8; bases outside the gene matches: 10. Germline CDR1 is MNHEY and CDR2 is SVGAGI.

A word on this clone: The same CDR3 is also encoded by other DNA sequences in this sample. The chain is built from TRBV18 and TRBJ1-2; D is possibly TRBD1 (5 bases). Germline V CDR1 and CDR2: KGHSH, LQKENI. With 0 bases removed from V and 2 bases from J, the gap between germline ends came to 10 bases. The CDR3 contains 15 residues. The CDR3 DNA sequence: TGTGCCAGCTCACCACCGGCGGGGACCAACTATGGCTACACCTTC. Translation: CASSPPAGTNYGYTF.

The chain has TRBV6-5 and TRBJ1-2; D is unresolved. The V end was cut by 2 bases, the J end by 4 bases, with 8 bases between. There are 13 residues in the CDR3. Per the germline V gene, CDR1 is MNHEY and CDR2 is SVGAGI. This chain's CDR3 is CASSYGRLYGYTF. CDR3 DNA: TGTGCCAGCAGTTACGGCCGGCTCTATGGCTACACCTTC.

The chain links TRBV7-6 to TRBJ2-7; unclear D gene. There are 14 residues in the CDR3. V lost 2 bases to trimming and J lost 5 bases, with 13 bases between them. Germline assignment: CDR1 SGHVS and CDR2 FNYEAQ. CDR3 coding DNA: TGTGCCAGCAGCTTACACCCAGACATGAACGAGCAGTACTTC. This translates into CASSLHPDMNEQYF. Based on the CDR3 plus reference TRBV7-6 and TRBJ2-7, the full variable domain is GAGVSQSPRYKVTKRGQDVALRCDPISGHVSLYWYRQALGQGPEFLTYFNYEAQQDKSGLPNDRFSAERPEGSISTLTIQRTEQRDSAMYRCASSLHPDMNEQYFGPGTRLTVT.

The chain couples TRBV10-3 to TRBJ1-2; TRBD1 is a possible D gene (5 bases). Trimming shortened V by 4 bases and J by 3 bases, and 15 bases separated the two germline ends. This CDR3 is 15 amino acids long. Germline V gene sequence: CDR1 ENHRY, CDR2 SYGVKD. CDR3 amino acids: CAISAQGEPHYGYTF. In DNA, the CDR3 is TGTGCCATCAGTGCCCAAGGGGAACCTCACTATGGCTACACCTTC.

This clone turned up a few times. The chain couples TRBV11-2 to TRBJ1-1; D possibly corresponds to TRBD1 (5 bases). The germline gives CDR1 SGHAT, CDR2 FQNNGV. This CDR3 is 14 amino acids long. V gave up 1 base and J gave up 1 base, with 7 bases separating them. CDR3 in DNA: TGTGCCAGCAGCTTAGCCACAGGGAACACTGAAGCTTTCTTT. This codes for CASSLATGNTEAFF.